A selection of T cell receptor beta chains follows, all from one sample in a study of cytomegalovirus exposure and HLA in healthy donors. The table came from immunoSEQ multiplex PCR; TCRdb's copy has only in-frame clones and leaves some out. The data contain over 150,000 clones, 75% to 85% of them singletons. Sequencing was performed on PBMCs. The receptors were sampled from a woman in her forties or fifties in good health and CMV-seropositive. Each CDR3 is given with its conserved first and last residue. The D gene is left open where the match is weak. Size is stated for part of the rows, as once, few or many counts, or as a class when the clone is expanded.

V gene	D gene	clone size	J gene	CDR3 protein	CDR3 DNA
TRBV7-9	.	.	TRBJ1-6	CASSYRTIDNSPLHF	TGTGCCAGCAGCTACAGGACTATCGATAATTCACCCCTCCACTTT
TRBV7-9	TRBD1	.	TRBJ1-1	CASSPRTGRTEAFF	TGTGCCAGCAGCCCCCGGACAGGGAGAACTGAAGCTTTCTTT
TRBV19	.	.	TRBJ2-5	CASSFLAAETQYF	TGTGCCAGTAGCTTTCTTGCAGCGGAGACCCAGTACTTC
TRBV9	TRBD2	.	TRBJ2-1	CASSVGTSGYNEQFF	TGTGCCAGCAGCGTAGGGACTAGCGGTTATAATGAGCAGTTCTTC
TRBV9	.	.	TRBJ2-3	CASSAGLPADTQYF	TGTGCCAGCAGCGCAGGACTCCCGGCAGATACGCAGTATTTT
TRBV2	.	few	TRBJ2-7	CASSRERVLYEQYF	TGTGCCAGCAGTAGGGAGCGGGTCCTCTACGAGCAGTACTTC
TRBV5-6	.	.	TRBJ2-6	CASSDDWGLGSGANGLTF	TGTGCCAGCAGCGATGACTGGGGCCTAGGGTCTGGGGCCAACGGCCTGACTTTC
TRBV28	.	.	TRBJ2-5	CASSLYQGFGETQYF	TGTGCCAGCAGTTTATATCAGGGTTTTGGGGAGACCCAGTACTTC
TRBV15	TRBD2	.	TRBJ2-5	CATSRDGSGVQETQYF	TGTGCCACCAGCAGAGATGGGAGCGGGGTCCAAGAGACCCAGTACTTC
TRBV28	TRBD2	.	TRBJ2-5	CASSVGLDQETQYF	TGTGCCAGCAGCGTGGGACTAGACCAAGAGACCCAGTACTTC
TRBV9	.	.	TRBJ2-2	CASSVVGGGGELFF	TGTGCCAGCAGCGTAGTCGGGGGAGGCGGGGAGCTGTTTTTT
TRBV2	.	.	TRBJ2-7	CASSQGPEQYF	TGTGCCAGCAGTCAGGGCCCCGAGCAGTACTTC
TRBV11-1	TRBD2	.	TRBJ2-7	CASSASGRTSYEQYF	TGTGCCAGCAGCGCGAGCGGGAGAACCTCCTACGAGCAGTACTTC
TRBV6-6	.	.	TRBJ1-2	CASSLAGDYGYTF	TGTGCCAGCAGTTTGGCAGGGGACTATGGCTACACCTTC
TRBV18	TRBD1	few	TRBJ2-7	CASSPPSGQGFYEQYF	TGTGCCAGCTCACCACCGTCGGGACAGGGATTCTACGAGCAGTACTTC
TRBV5-4	TRBD1	.	TRBJ1-2	CASSLAAGTGYGYTF	TGTGCCAGCAGCTTGGCCGCGGGGACAGGCTATGGCTACACCTTC
TRBV5-4	TRBD1	.	TRBJ2-5	CASSPDRIKETQYF	TGTGCCAGCAGTCCGGACAGGATTAAAGAGACCCAGTACTTC
TRBV7-3	.	.	TRBJ2-3	CASSPGAGWEDTQYF	TGTGCCAGCAGCCCCGGTGCAGGGTGGGAAGATACGCAGTATTTT
TRBV10-3	TRBD1	.	TRBJ2-2	CAITTRGPPANTGELFF	TGTGCCATCACTACCAGGGGGCCCCCCGCGAACACCGGGGAGCTGTTTTTT
TRBV28	.	.	TRBJ2-5	CASSSGRQETQYF	TGTGCCAGCAGTAGCGGACGGCAAGAGACCCAGTACTTC
TRBV6-1	.	.	TRBJ1-5	CATRDTYSNQPQHF	TGTGCCACCCGGGACACTTATAGCAATCAGCCCCAGCATTTT
TRBV6-6	.	.	TRBJ1-4	CASSTTAPTNEKLFF	TGTGCCAGCAGTACGACAGCACCAACTAATGAAAAACTGTTTTTT
TRBV6-1	TRBD1	.	TRBJ2-7	CASSAGQGLYEQYF	TGTGCCAGCAGTGCGGGACAGGGGTTATACGAGCAGTACTTC
TRBV30	.	once	TRBJ2-5	CAGPGIALDQETQYF	TGTGCCGGGCCTGGGATAGCGTTAGACCAAGAGACCCAGTACTTC
TRBV10-1	.	.	TRBJ1-1	CASSEQAGVEAFF	TGCGCCAGCAGTGAGCAGGCAGGGGTTGAAGCTTTCTTT
TRBV5-6	.	once	TRBJ2-7	CASSGGGLRYEQYF	TGTGCCAGCAGCGGGGGGGGGCTACGGTACGAGCAGTACTTC
TRBV6-4	TRBD1	.	TRBJ2-3	CASSKGQGLDTQYF	TGTGCCAGCAGCAAAGGACAGGGTCTAGATACGCAGTATTTT
TRBV27	TRBD1	few	TRBJ2-7	CASRRAGGHSYEQYF	TGTGCCAGCAGACGGGCAGGGGGCCACAGCTACGAGCAGTACTTC
TRBV7-2	.	few	TRBJ2-3	CASSPDRSTDTQYF	TGTGCCAGCAGCCCAGACAGAAGCACAGATACGCAGTATTTT
TRBV25-1	TRBD1	.	TRBJ1-6	CASSGGQVYNSPLHF	TGTGCCAGCAGTGGGGGACAGGTCTATAATTCACCCCTCCACTTT
TRBV11-2	.	.	TRBJ2-7	CASSLAGVSVEQYF	TGTGCCAGCAGCTTAGCGGGAGTATCCGTCGAGCAGTACTTC
TRBV5-4	TRBD1	.	TRBJ1-1	CASSLLQGVGNTEAFF	TGTGCCAGCAGCTTGCTGCAGGGGGTGGGGAACACTGAAGCTTTCTTT
TRBV7-7	TRBD2	.	TRBJ2-7	CASSPSGTYEQYF	TGTGCCAGCAGCCCTAGCGGCACCTACGAGCAGTACTTC